This T cell receptor beta chain was documented in a study of T cells in Graves' hyperthyroidism and ophthalmopathy. The overall study: Peripheral blood samples were taken at initial diagnosis, prior to any treatment. Study-wide results and caveats: Within blood appeared most thyroid clonotypes that had expanded above 0.001. Ophthalmopathy stood apart from stable hyperthyroidism in a 13 V-J model.

This CDR3 has 15 residues. The V gene lost 2 bases and the J gene lost 7 bases, with 14 bases spanning the gap. Per the germline V gene, CDR1 is MGHRA and CDR2 is YSYEKL. PBMCs were collected from an approximately 9 ml volume of fresh peripheral blood. The sample holds a few counts of this clonotype. Its matching antigen is unknown. Amplification of TCR beta CDR3 regions used RNA as the template. Using the HTBI primer set, a first-round RT-PCR was run on the TCR CDR3. TCRdb passed the multiplex PCR reads through MiXCR, listing each CDR3 protein once. The data contain about 520,000 distinct CDR3 sequences, under 25% of them singletons.

The chain uses TRBV4-1 and TRBJ1-4, with a weak D call TRBD1 (5 bases). Sequencing was carried out using blood. The receptor comes from a man younger than 35 with Graves' hyperthyroidism. The CDR3 sequence is CASSQQTVGGEKLFF. CDR3 bases: TGCGCCAGCAGCCAACAGACAGTGGGGGGTGAAAAACTGTTTTTT.